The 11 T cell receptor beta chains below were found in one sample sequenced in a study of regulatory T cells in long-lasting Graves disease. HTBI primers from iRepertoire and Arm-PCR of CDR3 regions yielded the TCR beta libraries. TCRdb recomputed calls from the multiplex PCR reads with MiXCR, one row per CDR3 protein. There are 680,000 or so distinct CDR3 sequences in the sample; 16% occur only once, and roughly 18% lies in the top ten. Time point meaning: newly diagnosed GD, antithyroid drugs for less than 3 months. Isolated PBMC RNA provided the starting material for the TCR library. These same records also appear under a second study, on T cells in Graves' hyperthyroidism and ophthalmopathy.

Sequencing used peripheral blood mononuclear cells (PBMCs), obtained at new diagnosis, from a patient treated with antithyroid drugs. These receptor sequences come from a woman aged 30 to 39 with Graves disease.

CDR3 coding DNA: TGTGCCAGCAGCGGGTCCGGGACGCCCAGCTCTGGGGCCAACGTCCTGACTTTC. Translating gives CASSGSGTPSSGANVLTF. The rearrangement joins TRBV11-2 to TRBJ2-6, with D perhaps being TRBD1 or TRBD2 (5 bases each). CDR1 and CDR2 from the germline V gene are SGHAT and FQNNGV. The CDR3 contains 18 residues. Deletions cut 5 bases from V and 0 bases from J, with 17 bases between.

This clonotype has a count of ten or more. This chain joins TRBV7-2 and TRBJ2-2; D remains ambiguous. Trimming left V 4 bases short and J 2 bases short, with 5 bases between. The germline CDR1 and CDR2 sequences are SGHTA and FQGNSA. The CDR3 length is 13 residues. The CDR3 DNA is TGTGCCAGCAGCTCCCCAAACACCGGGGAGCTGTTTTTT. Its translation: CASSSPNTGELFF.

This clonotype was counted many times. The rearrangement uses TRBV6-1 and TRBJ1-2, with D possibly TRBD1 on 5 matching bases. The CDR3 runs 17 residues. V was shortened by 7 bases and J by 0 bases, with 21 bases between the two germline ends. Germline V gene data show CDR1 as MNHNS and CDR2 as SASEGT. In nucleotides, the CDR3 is TGTGCCAGCACTCAATTCGGGGGGGTACGAGCTAACTATGGCTACACCTTC. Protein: CASTQFGGVRANYGYTF.

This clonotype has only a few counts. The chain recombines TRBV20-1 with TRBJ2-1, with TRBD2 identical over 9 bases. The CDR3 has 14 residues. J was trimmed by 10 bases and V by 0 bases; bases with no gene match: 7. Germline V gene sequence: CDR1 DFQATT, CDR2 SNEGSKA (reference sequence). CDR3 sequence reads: CSARDDSGSGEQFF. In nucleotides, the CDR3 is TGCAGTGCTAGAGATGATAGCGGGAGTGGAGAGCAGTTCTTC.

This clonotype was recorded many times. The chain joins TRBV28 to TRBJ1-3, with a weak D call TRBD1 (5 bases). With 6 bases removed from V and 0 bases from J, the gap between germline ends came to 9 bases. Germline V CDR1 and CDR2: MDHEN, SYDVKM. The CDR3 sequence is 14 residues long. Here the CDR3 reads CASRSGLSGNTIYF. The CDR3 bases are TGTGCCAGCAGATCGGGGCTCTCTGGAAACACCATATATTTT.

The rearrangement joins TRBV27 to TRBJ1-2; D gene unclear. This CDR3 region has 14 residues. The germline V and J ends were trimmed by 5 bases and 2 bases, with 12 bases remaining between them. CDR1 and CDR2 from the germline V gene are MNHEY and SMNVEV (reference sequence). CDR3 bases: TGTGCCAGCAGTAGTAGAAGGCAGAACTATGGCTACACCTTC. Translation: CASSSRRQNYGYTF.

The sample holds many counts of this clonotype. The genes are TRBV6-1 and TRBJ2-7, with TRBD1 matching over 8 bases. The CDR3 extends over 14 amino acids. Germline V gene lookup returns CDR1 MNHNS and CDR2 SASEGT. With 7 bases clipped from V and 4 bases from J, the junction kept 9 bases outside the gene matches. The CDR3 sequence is CASTPGQVPYEQYF. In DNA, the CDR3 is TGTGCCAGCACCCCGGGACAGGTGCCTTACGAGCAGTACTTC.

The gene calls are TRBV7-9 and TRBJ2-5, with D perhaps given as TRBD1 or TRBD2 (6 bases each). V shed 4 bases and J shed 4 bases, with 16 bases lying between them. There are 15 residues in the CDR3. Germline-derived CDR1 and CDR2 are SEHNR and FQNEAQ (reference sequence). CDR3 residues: CASSSAGHGVETQYF. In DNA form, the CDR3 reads TGTGCCAGCAGCTCGGCGGGACATGGGGTAGAGACCCAGTACTTC. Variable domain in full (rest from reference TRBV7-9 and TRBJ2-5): DTGVSQNPRHKITKRGQNVTFRCDPISEHNRLYWYRQTLGQGPEFLTYFQNEAQLEKSRLLSDRFSAERPKGSFSTLEIQRTEQGDSAMYLCASSSAGHGVETQYFGPGTRLLVL.

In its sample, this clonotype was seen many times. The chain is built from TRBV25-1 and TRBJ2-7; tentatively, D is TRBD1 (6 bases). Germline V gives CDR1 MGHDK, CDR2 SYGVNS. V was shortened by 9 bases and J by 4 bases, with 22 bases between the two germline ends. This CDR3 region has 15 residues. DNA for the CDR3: TGTGCCAGTAGACCTCGGGGACAATCTGGGTACGAGCAGTACTTC. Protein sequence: CASRPRGQSGYEQYF.

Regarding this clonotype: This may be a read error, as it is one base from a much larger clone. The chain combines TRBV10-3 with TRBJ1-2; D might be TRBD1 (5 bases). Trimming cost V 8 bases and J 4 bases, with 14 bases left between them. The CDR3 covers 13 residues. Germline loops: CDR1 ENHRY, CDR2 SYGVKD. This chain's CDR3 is CAIGVGTGYGYTF. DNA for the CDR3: TGTGCCATCGGTGTCGGGACTGGCTATGGCTACACCTTC.

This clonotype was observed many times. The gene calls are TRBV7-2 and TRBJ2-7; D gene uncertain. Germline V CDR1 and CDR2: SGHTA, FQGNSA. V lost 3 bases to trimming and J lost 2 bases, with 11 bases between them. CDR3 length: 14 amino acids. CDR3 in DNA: TGTGCCAGCAGCTTCGTCGACACGACCTACGAGCAGTACTTC. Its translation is CASSFVDTTYEQYF.